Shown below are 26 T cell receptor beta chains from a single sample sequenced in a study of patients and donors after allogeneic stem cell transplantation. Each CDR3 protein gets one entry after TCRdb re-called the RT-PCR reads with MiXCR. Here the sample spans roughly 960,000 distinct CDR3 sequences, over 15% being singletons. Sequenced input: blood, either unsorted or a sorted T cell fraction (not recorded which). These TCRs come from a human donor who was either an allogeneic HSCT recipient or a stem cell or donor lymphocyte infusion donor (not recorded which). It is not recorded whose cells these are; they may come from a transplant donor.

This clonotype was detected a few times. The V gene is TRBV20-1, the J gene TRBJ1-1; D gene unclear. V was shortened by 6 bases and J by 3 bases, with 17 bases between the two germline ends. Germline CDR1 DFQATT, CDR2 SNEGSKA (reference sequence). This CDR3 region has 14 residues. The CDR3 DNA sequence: TGCAGTGCCCAGAACGGACCGGTAGACACTGAAGCTTTCTTT. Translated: CSAQNGPVDTEAFF.

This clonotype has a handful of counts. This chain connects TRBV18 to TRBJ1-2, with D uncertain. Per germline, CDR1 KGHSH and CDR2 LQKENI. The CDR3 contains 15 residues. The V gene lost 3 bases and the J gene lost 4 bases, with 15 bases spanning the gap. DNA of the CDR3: TGTGCCAGCTCACCGCCGGTCGACGGGAGCTATGGCTACACCTTC. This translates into CASSPPVDGSYGYTF.

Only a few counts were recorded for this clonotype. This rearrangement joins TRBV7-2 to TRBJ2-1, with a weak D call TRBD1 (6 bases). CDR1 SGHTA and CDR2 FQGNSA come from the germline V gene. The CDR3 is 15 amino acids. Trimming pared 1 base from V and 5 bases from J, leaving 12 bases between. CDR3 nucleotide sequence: TGTGCCAGCAGCTTAGGTGGGGGCCGGAACAATGAGCAGTTCTTC. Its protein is CASSLGGGRNNEQFF.

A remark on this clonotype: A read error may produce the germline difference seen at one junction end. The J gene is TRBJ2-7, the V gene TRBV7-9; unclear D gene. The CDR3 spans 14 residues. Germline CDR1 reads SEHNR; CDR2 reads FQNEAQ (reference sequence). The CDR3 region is CASSFPGPSNEQYF. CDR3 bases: TGTGCCAGCAGCTTTCCGGGCCCCTCCAACGAGCAGTACTTC.

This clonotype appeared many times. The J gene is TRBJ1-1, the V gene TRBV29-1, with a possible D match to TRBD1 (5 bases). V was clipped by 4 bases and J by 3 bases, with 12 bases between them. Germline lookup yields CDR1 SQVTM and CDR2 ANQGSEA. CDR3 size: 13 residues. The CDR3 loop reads CSVVRGRDTEAFF. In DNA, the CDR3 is TGCAGCGTTGTGAGGGGCAGGGACACTGAAGCTTTCTTT. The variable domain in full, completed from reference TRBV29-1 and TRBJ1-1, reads SAVISQKPSRDICQRGTSLTIQCQVDSQVTMMFWYRQQPGQSLTLIATANQGSEATYESGFVIDKFPISRPNLTFSTLTVSNMSPEDSSIYLCSVVRGRDTEAFFGQGTRLTVV.

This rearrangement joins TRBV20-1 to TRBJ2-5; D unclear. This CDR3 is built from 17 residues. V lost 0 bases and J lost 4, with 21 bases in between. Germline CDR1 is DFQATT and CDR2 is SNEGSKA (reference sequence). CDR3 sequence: CSARDPNDWKRGETQYF. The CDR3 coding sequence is TGCAGTGCTAGAGACCCTAATGACTGGAAAAGAGGAGAGACCCAGTACTTC.

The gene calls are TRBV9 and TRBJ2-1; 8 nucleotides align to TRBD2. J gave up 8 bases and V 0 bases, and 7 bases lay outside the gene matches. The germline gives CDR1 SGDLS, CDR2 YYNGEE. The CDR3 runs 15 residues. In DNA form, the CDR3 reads TGTGCCAGCAGCGTAGCCAGCGGGAGCGGTTATGAGCAGTTCTTC. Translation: CASSVASGSGYEQFF.

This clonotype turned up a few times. The CDR3 protein is CASSPRGGESYTEAFF. For the CDR3, the DNA is TGCGCCAGCAGCCCACGGGGAGGAGAGTCTTACACTGAAGCTTTCTTT. The chain couples TRBV5-1 to TRBJ1-1, with D unclear. Per the germline V gene, CDR1 is SGHRS and CDR2 is YFSETQ. The V end lost 4 bases, the J end lost 3 bases, and 19 bases lay between the germline ends. The CDR3 covers 16 residues.

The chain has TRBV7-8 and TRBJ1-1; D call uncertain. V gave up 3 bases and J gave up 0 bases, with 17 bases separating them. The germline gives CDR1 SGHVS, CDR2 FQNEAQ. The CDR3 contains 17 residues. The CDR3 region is CASSFNKAYQMNTEAFF. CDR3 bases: TGTGCCAGCAGCTTCAATAAGGCTTACCAGATGAACACTGAAGCTTTCTTT.

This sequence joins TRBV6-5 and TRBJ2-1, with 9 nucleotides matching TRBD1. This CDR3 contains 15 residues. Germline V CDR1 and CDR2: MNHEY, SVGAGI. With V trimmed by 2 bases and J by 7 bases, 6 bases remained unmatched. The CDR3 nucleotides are TGTGCCAGCAGTTACGGGACAGGGCACGGGAATGAGCAGTTCTTC. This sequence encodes CASSYGTGHGNEQFF.

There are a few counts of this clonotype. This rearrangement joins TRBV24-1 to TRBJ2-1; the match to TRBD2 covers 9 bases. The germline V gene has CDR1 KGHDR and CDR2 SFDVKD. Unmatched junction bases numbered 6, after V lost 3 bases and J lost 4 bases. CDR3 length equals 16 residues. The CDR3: CATSDLSGSTYNEQFF. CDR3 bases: TGTGCCACCAGTGATCTTAGCGGGAGTACATACAATGAGCAGTTCTTC.

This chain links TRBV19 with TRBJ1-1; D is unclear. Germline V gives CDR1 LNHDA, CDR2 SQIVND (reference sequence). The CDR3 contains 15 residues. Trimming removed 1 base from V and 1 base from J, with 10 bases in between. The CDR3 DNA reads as TGTGCCAGTAGTATAGTCGCGGGGAGGAACACTGAAGCTTTCTTT. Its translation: CASSIVAGRNTEAFF.

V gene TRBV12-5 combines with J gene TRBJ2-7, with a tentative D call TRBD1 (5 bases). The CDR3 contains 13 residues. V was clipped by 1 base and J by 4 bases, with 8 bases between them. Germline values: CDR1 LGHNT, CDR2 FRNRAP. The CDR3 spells CASGLGQLYEQYF. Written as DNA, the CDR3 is TGTGCTAGTGGTTTGGGACAGTTGTACGAGCAGTACTTC.

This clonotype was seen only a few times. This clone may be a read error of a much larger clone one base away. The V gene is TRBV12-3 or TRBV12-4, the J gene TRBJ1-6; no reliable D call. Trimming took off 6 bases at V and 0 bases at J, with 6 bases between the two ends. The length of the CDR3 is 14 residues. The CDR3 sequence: CASSFSSYNSPLHF. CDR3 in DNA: TGTGCCAGCAGCTTTAGCTCCTATAATTCACCCCTCCACTTT.

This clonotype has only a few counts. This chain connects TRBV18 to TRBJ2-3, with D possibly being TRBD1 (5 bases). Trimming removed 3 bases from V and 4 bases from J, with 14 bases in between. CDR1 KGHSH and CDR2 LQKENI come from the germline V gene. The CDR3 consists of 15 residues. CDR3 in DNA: TGTGCCAGCTCACCCCGGTTTAGCAGGGCAGATACGCAGTATTTT. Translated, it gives CASSPRFSRADTQYF.

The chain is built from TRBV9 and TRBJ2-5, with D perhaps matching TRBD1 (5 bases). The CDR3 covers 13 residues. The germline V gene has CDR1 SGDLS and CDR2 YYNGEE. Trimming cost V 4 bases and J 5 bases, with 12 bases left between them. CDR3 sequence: CASSSGNSETQYF. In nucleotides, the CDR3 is TGTGCCAGCAGCTCAGGGAATTCGGAGACCCAGTACTTC. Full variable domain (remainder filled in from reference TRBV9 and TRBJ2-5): DSGVTQTPKHLITATGQRVTLRCSPRSGDLSVYWYQQSLDQGLQFLIQYYNGEERAKGNILERFSAQQFPDLHSELNLSSLELGDSALYFCASSSGNSETQYFGPGTRLLVL.

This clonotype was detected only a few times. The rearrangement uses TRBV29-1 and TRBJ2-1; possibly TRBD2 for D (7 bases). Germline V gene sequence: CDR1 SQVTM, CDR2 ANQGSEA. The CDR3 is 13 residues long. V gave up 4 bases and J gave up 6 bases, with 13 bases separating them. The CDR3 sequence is CSVGGRGGNEQFF. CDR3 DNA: TGCAGCGTTGGGGGTAGGGGGGGCAATGAGCAGTTCTTC.

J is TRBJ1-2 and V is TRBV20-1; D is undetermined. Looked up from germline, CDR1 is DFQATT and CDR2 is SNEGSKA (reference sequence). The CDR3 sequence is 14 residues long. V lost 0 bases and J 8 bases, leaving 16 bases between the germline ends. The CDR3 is CSARDPLRSGGYTF. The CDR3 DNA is TGCAGTGCTAGAGACCCACTCCGAAGTGGAGGCTACACCTTC.

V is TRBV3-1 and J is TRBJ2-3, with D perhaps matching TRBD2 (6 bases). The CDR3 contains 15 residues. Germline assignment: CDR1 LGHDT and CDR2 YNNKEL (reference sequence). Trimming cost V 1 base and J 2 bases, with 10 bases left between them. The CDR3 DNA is TGTGCCAGCAGCCAAGCGCGGGATGACACAGATACGCAGTATTTT. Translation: CASSQARDDTDTQYF.

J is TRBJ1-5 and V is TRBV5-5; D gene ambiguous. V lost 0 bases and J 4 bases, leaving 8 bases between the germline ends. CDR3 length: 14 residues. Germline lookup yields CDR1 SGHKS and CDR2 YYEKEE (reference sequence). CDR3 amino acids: CASSLVQRNQPQHF. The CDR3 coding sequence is TGTGCCAGCAGCTTGGTCCAACGGAATCAGCCCCAGCATTTT. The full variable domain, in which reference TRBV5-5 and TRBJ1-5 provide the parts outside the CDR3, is DAGVTQSPTHLIKTRGQQVTLRCSPISGHKSVSWYQQVLGQGPQFIFQYYEKEERGRGNFPDRFSARQFPNYSSELNVNALLLGDSALYLCASSLVQRNQPQHFGDGTRLSIL.

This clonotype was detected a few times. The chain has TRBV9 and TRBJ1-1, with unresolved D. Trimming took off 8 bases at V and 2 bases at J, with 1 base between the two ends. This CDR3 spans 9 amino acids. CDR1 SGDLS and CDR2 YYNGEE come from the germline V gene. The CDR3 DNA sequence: TGTGCCAGAAACACTGAAGCTTTCTTT. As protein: CARNTEAFF.

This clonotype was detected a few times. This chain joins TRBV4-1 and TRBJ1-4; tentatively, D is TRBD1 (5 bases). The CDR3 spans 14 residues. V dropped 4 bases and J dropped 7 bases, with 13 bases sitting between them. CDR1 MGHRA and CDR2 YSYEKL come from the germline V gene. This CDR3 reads CASSRPGEPEKLFF. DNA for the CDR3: TGCGCCAGCAGCCGGCCGGGGGAACCTGAAAAACTGTTTTTT.

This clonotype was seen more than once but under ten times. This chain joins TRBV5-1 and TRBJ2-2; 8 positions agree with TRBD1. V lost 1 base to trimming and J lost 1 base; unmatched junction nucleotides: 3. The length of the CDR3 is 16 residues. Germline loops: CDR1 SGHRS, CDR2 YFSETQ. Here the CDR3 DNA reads TGCGCCAGCAGCTTGACCGGACAGGGGAACACCGGGGAGCTGTTTTTT. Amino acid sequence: CASSLTGQGNTGELFF.

The CDR3 DNA reads as TGTGCCAGCAGTTATGATACGGGCACTGAAGCTTTCTTT. This codes for CASSYDTGTEAFF. V and J are TRBV27 and TRBJ1-1; D unresolved. Germline values: CDR1 MNHEY, CDR2 SMNVEV (reference sequence). This CDR3 is 13 amino acids long. Deletions cut 4 bases from V and 4 bases from J, with 10 bases between.

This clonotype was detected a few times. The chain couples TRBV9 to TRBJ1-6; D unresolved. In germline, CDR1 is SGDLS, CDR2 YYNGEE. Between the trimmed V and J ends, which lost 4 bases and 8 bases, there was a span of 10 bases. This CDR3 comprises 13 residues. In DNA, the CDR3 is TGTGCCAGCAGCCCCCGACACGATTCACCCCTCCACTTT. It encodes CASSPRHDSPLHF.

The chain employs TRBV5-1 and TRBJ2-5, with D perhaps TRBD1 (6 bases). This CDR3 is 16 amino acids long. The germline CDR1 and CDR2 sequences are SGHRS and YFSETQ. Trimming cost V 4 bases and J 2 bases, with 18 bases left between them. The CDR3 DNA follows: TGCGCCAGCAGCAGGGACGGGCAGGGACAACAAGAGACCCAGTACTTC. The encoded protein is CASSRDGQGQQETQYF.